The 16 T cell receptor beta chains presented below share a single source sample, sequenced in a study of blood T cell repertoires in COVID-19. The method was immunoSEQ multiplex PCR; TCRdb's version includes in-frame clones alone and lacks a portion of them. The profile shows around 300,000 clones, 80% to 90% of them singletons. The sequencing sample was made of peripheral blood. Every receptor here comes from a woman between 65 and 79 years old with acute or convalescent COVID-19.

This clone is a singleton in its sample. V is TRBV5-1 and J is TRBJ2-7, with D possibly TRBD1 on 5 matching bases. This CDR3 has 14 amino acids. The ends were cut back, 4 bases at V and 6 bases at J, with 17 bases in the middle. Germline CDR1 is SGHRS and CDR2 is YFSETQ. The CDR3 sequence: CASSKTTEFREQYF. In DNA, the CDR3 is TGCGCCAGCAGCAAAACGACAGAATTCCGCGAGCAGTACTTC.

The rearrangement joins TRBV5-6 to TRBJ2-3; 9 nucleotides line up with TRBD2. The junction had 5 bases not matched to a gene; V was cut back by 3 bases and J by 3 bases. CDR3 length: 15 amino acids. CDR1 is SGHDT, CDR2 YYEEEE, per germline. In DNA form, the CDR3 reads TGTGCCAGCAGCTGGGGACTAGCCCCAACAGATACGCAGTATTTT. This sequence encodes CASSWGLAPTDTQYF.

This clone appeared a few times. This chain connects TRBV10-3 to TRBJ1-5, with 8 bases aligning to TRBD1. CDR3 length: 14 residues. Germline CDR1 and CDR2: ENHRY and SYGVKD. V lost 10 bases, J lost 5 bases, and 10 bases stayed unmatched. CDR3: CATSGGDPYQPQHF. CDR3 sequence (DNA): TGTGCCACCTCAGGGGGCGACCCTTATCAGCCCCAGCATTTT.

The gene calls are TRBV23-1 and TRBJ1-1; 8 nucleotides agree with TRBD1. TRBV23-1 is filed as an ORF, its function uncertain. The CDR3 loop spans 19 amino acids. V lost 0 bases, J lost 0 bases, and 12 bases stayed unmatched. In DNA form, the CDR3 reads TGCGCCAGCAGTCAATCTGCCGACAGGGGCAGGGGGTTGAACACTGAAGCTTTCTTT. It encodes CASSQSADRGRGLNTEAFF.

This clone was counted a few times. The CDR3, as DNA: TGTGCCAGCAGTGAACGGACTAGCGGGGGGCATGAGCAGTTCTTC. Its protein product is CASSERTSGGHEQFF. The V call is TRBV6-1, the J call TRBJ2-1, with 14 bases lining up with TRBD2. The junction had 2 bases not matched to a gene; V was cut back by 2 bases and J by 8 bases. There are 15 residues in the CDR3. Germline-derived CDR1 and CDR2 are MNHNS and SASEGT.

This rearrangement joins TRBV7-2 to TRBJ1-5; no definite D call. Between the trimmed V and J ends, which lost 7 bases and 0 bases, there was a span of 10 bases. This CDR3 spans 14 amino acids. CDR1 and CDR2 (germline): SGHTA, FQGNSA. The CDR3: CASTWGGSNQPQHF. CDR3 nucleotide sequence: TGTGCCAGCACCTGGGGAGGTAGCAATCAGCCCCAGCATTTT.

The chain carries TRBV27 and TRBJ1-2, with D tentatively TRBD1 (5 bases). The CDR3 length is 14 residues. V was shortened by 8 bases and J by 8 bases, with 21 bases between the two germline ends. Germline CDR1 is MNHEY and CDR2 is SMNVEV (reference sequence). The CDR3 nucleotides read TGTGCCAGCGCTTCTCGGACATTCCCCGGGGGCTACACCTTC. Its protein is CASASRTFPGGYTF.

The chain couples TRBV7-9 to TRBJ2-3; D is unresolved. Germline loops: CDR1 SEHNR, CDR2 FQNEAQ (reference sequence). V gave up 5 bases and J gave up 2 bases, with 8 bases separating them. This CDR3 spans 13 amino acids. The CDR3, as DNA: TGTGCCAGCAGCCCTTACACCACAGATACGCAGTATTTT. It encodes CASSPYTTDTQYF.

This clone appeared a few times. This chain uses TRBV5-1 with TRBJ2-7; 10 nucleotides match TRBD2. The germline CDR1 and CDR2 sequences are SGHRS and YFSETQ. The CDR3 loop spans 15 amino acids. V shed 1 base and J 5 bases; nucleotides not matched to a gene: 6. CDR3: CASSLTGLANNEQYF. For the CDR3, the DNA is TGCGCCAGCAGCTTGACGGGACTAGCGAACAACGAGCAGTACTTC.

V gene TRBV7-2 combines with J gene TRBJ2-1, with TRBD2 matching over 11 bases. The V gene's germline CDR1 is SGHTA and CDR2 FQGNSA. The CDR3 loop spans 14 amino acids. V shed 5 bases and J 10 bases; nucleotides not matched to a gene: 7. The CDR3 loop reads CASSILAGGGEQFF. The CDR3 DNA is TGTGCCAGCAGCATCCTAGCGGGGGGAGGAGAGCAGTTCTTC. The full variable domain, its missing parts supplied by reference TRBV7-2 and TRBJ2-1, is GAGVSQSPSNKVTEKGKDVELRCDPISGHTALYWYRQSLGQGLEFLIYFQGNSAPDKSGLPSDRFSAERTGGSVSTLTIQRTQQEDSAVYLCASSILAGGGEQFFGPGTRLTVL.

The chain recombines TRBV7-2 with TRBJ1-6, with 7 nucleotides matching TRBD1. The CDR3 has 15 amino acids. The trim removed 5 bases at V and 10 bases at J, leaving 11 bases unmatched. Germline-derived CDR1 and CDR2 are SGHTA and FQGNSA. CDR3 sequence: CASSPPGRGVSPLHF. CDR3 nucleotide sequence: TGTGCCAGCAGCCCCCCCGGCAGGGGGGTATCACCCCTCCACTTT.

This sequence joins TRBV6-5 and TRBJ2-7; TRBD2 matches at 7 bases. CDR1 is MNHEY and CDR2 is SVGAGI in the germline V gene. This CDR3 is built from 13 residues. V shed 8 bases, J shed 6 bases, and the junction held 10 bases outside the gene matches. In DNA, the CDR3 is TGTGCCAGCGGCAACTGGGCGGGGGTCGAGCAGTACTTC. Residues: CASGNWAGVEQYF.

This chain uses TRBV29-1 with TRBJ2-2, with 9 bases that match TRBD1. With V trimmed by 7 bases and J by 4 bases, 7 bases remained unmatched. CDR3 length: 14 residues. Germline values: CDR1 SQVTM, CDR2 ANQGSEA. CDR3 region: CSGTGTGITGELFF. In DNA, the CDR3 is TGCAGCGGGACCGGGACAGGGATCACCGGGGAGCTGTTTTTT.

This clone has just a few counts. The chain combines TRBV19 with TRBJ1-6; D is undetermined. The germline V gene encodes CDR1 LNHDA and CDR2 SQIVND (reference sequence). V lost 6 bases and J lost 10, with 10 bases in between. The CDR3 is 12 amino acids. The CDR3 protein is CASSTGFSPLHF. The CDR3 DNA is TGTGCCAGTAGCACGGGATTCTCACCCCTCCACTTT.

The V and J genes are TRBV5-5 and TRBJ2-3; 8 nucleotides match TRBD2. V lost 2 bases, J lost 6 bases, and 5 bases stayed unmatched. Germline CDR1 reads SGHKS; CDR2 reads YYEKEE (reference sequence). This CDR3 spans 14 amino acids. The CDR3 DNA is TGTGCCAGCAGCTTAAGACTAGCGCCCGATACGCAGTATTTT. Protein: CASSLRLAPDTQYF.

The gene calls are TRBV2 and TRBJ2-7; a weak D match, TRBD1 (6 bases). The CDR3 spans 14 residues. V shed 4 bases and J shed 6 bases, with 16 bases lying between them. The germline CDR1 and CDR2 sequences are SNHLY and FYNNEI. CDR3 DNA: TGTGCCAGCAGTGTGAGGGCCAGGGGTTCCGAGCAGTACTTC. Translating gives CASSVRARGSEQYF. Complete variable domain (other parts from reference TRBV2 and TRBJ2-7): EPEVTQTPSHQVTQMGQEVILRCVPISNHLYFYWYRQILGQKVEFLVSFYNNEISEKSEIFDDQFSVERPDGSNFTLKIRSTKLEDSAMYFCASSVRARGSEQYFGPGTRLTVT.